This T cell receptor beta chain appears in the sequencing data of a study of molecular identifiers for immune sequencing clone quantification. In the study overall: Sequencing covered four of five parts into which replicate RNA from about 20,000 or 100,000 naive CD8 cells was split. Findings and limits, study-wide: Naive cells had under 1% of molecules in clones above 20 RNA copies, effectors over 97%. One cell's worth of spiked Jurkat TCR RNA was reportedly detectable among roughly 1 million naive cells.

Making the bulk TCR libraries relied on previously described methods and listed TCR primers. TCRdb ran MiXCR on the PCR reads and lists one entry per CDR3 protein. The sample shows roughly 630,000 distinct CDR3 sequences, roughly 25% of them seen only once. There are many counts of this clonotype. Antigen unknown. Trimming removed 7 bases from V and 8 bases from J, with 14 bases in between. The CDR3 is 13 amino acids. Germline CDR1 and CDR2: LGHDT and YNNKEL (reference sequence). The source material was naive CD8+ T cells from blood, with Jurkat cell RNA spiked in. Subset described: FACS-sorted CD8+CD4-CCR7+CD45RA+ naive T cells. The V call is TRBV3-1, the J call TRBJ1-4, with D uncertain. The sequence derives from a human donor in good health. Some libraries in this study had Jurkat cell RNA spiked in. This chain's CDR3 is CASTEGGPEKLFF. In DNA form, the CDR3 reads TGTGCCAGCACCGAAGGAGGCCCGGAAAAACTGTTTTTT.